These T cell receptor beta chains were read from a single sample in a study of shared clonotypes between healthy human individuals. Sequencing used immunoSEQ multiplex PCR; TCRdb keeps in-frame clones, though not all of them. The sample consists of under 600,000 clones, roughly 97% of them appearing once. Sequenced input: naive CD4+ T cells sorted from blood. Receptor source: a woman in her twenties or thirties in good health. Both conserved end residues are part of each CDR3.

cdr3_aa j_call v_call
CASSLDSEAFF TRBJ1-1 TRBV5-1
CASSYDLAGVRTDTQYF TRBJ2-3 TRBV7-9
CSARSQGF TRBJ1-1 TRBV20-1
CASSRQGSYNEQFF TRBJ2-1 TRBV6-5
CASNGDPNQPQHF TRBJ1-5 TRBV28
CASSKQGGRDIQYF TRBJ2-4 TRBV6-6
CASSPAQPQETQYF TRBJ2-5 TRBV5-1
CASSLEGPQHF TRBJ1-5 TRBV7-9
CASSYEAGAYNEQFF TRBJ2-1 TRBV6-5
CASSLPPSYEQYF TRBJ2-7 TRBV9
CASSLTAGLSTDTQYF TRBJ2-3 TRBV27
CASSYSRTSRFYEQYF TRBJ2-7 TRBV6-5
CASSARSSPSSYNEQFF TRBJ2-1 TRBV6-1
CASSVGLPKASSYNEQFF TRBJ2-1 TRBV9
CASSLNRDPGDTQYF TRBJ2-3 TRBV11-2
CASSPPPGENTIYF TRBJ1-3 TRBV9
CASRRDRPYEQYF TRBJ2-7 TRBV6-6
CASSDRGGNQPQHF TRBJ1-5 TRBV2
CASSPETAFYGYTF TRBJ1-2 TRBV18
CASSPGPSPNEQFF TRBJ2-1 TRBV6-5
CASSMPGQRTTEAFF TRBJ1-1 TRBV19
CAWSWGQGASTDTQYF TRBJ2-3 TRBV30
CASSSDRAGEQYF TRBJ2-7 TRBV11-1
CASSYQDRVHEQYF TRBJ2-7 TRBV6-5
CASRSWETQYF TRBJ2-3 TRBV19
CASSLGEMAYYNEQFF TRBJ2-1 TRBV5-8
CASSDREGSYNEQFF TRBJ2-1 TRBV6-4
CASSRTGATEAFF TRBJ1-1 TRBV6-1
CTSSHRGLAGGPSSYNEQFF TRBJ2-1 TRBV1
CAWGVLADTQYF TRBJ2-3 TRBV30
CASATLAGAANEQFF TRBJ2-1 TRBV25-1
CASSEVGTRGRGDTQYF TRBJ2-3 TRBV6-1
CASTLGGSTDTQYF TRBJ2-3 TRBV28
CASSDSVATDTQYF TRBJ2-3 TRBV6-1
CASRTSGTAYEQYF TRBJ2-7 TRBV28
CASRGTGRTGELFF TRBJ2-2 TRBV28
CASTVGTESNQPQHF TRBJ1-5 TRBV2
CASSLFAGSGKSYEQYF - TRBV28
CASSLGLAGTYEQYF - TRBV5-8
CASSRGGLAGELFF TRBJ2-2 TRBV2
CASSFEFERSEQFF TRBJ2-1 TRBV28
CASSRGTTLGTEAFF TRBJ1-1 TRBV4-1
CASSEGLVAETYNEQFF TRBJ2-1 TRBV6-1
CASSLSRGQPWVDEQFF TRBJ2-1 TRBV28
CASSFGIRGGNTIYF TRBJ1-3 TRBV19
CASSTTGDGYTF TRBJ1-2 TRBV7-2
CASSRDREEWNTEAFF TRBJ1-1 TRBV28
CASSLDRLAGTYNEQFF TRBJ2-1 TRBV7-8
CASSSGEGGTEAFF TRBJ1-1 TRBV5-1
CAWRKATEAFF TRBJ1-1 TRBV30
CASSSLRSGSNQPQHF TRBJ1-5 TRBV28
CASSLASLFDTEAFF TRBJ1-1 TRBV5-1
CASSLGAFSGYTF TRBJ1-2 TRBV7-9
CASSPSDRTYEQYF TRBJ2-7 TRBV18
CAWRGGRSSYNEQFF TRBJ2-1 TRBV30
CASSPQTSGRAVSPYEQYF TRBJ2-7 TRBV27
CASKRDSPYNEQFF TRBJ2-1 TRBV19
CASRGTGLTYEQYF TRBJ2-7 TRBV6-6